This T cell receptor (beta chain) was captured by sequencing in a study of shared clonotypes between healthy human individuals. At the level of the study: CD4 naive cells filled three plates per donor, CD4 memory three, CD8 naive two and CD8 memory one.

The CDR3 totals 14 residues. Germline V gene lookup returns CDR1 SGHAT and CDR2 FQNNGV. V lost 1 base, J lost 5 bases, and 11 bases lay in between. Sequenced by immunoSEQ multiplex PCR; TCRdb stores in-frame clones only, minus some. The repertoire holds about 2.4 million clones, 90% to 95% seen once, with more than 0.35% in the top ten. Sequencing used naive CD4+ T cells from PBMCs. Sample subset: CD45RA+ positively selected. The V gene is TRBV11-2, the J gene TRBJ2-5; D is unresolved. The origin of this receptor is a man aged 18 to 29 in good health. Some clones in this sample may be carry-over from other donors' samples. Written as DNA, the CDR3 is TGTGCCAGCAGCTTAGTGAGAGGTGGCGAGACCCAGTACTTC. Translated: CASSLVRGGETQYF.